The rows below give T cell receptor beta chains drawn from one sample of a study of OX40 agonist ivuxolimab in advanced cancers. Generated by immunoSEQ multiplex PCR, the TCRdb table keeps only in-frame clones and is missing some. The table records 45,000 or so clones, about four fifths of them present only once. The specimen comprised CD4+ or CD8+ T cells sorted from blood, sampled in a trial of the OX40 agonist ivuxolimab. These receptors were obtained from an adult with an advanced solid tumor such as melanoma, head and neck, liver or kidney cancer. The CDR3 runs from the conserved cysteine through the conserved F or W. A D gene is named only where the DNA matches it firmly. Size is omitted from some rows. Given values are once, few, many or a class for expanded clones.

J gene,V gene,clone size,D gene,CDR3 protein,CDR3 DNA
TRBJ2-5,TRBV28,.,TRBD2,CASSFGLAEGEETQYF,TGTGCCAGCAGTTTCGGACTAGCGGAGGGGGAAGAGACCCAGTACTTC
TRBJ1-6,TRBV7-9,few,TRBD1,CASSESPGTGDFLESPLHF,TGTGCCAGCAGCGAAAGCCCCGGGACAGGGGATTTTCTAGAGTCACCCCTCCACTTT
TRBJ1-1,TRBV20-1,.,.,CSAQNTEAFF,TGCAGCGCGCAAAACACTGAAGCTTTCTTT
TRBJ2-7,TRBV25-1,.,.,CASSEYGEAHEQYF,TGTGCCAGCAGTGAATACGGCGAGGCCCACGAGCAGTACTTC
TRBJ1-1,TRBV27,.,.,CASSPGTRGGDTEAFF,TGTGCCAGCAGTCCAGGGACACGCGGGGGGGACACTGAAGCTTTCTTT
TRBJ2-5,TRBV29-1,.,TRBD1,CSVEPDRGRQETQYF,TGCAGCGTTGAACCGGACAGGGGGCGGCAAGAGACCCAGTACTTC
TRBJ2-5,TRBV7-9,.,.,CASSLVAGFGTQYF,TGTGCCAGCAGCTTAGTGGCGGGGTTCGGGACCCAGTACTTC
TRBJ2-3,TRBV29-1,.,.,CSVSPTTSDTQYF,TGCAGCGTTAGCCCGACGACTTCAGATACGCAGTATTTT
TRBJ2-7,TRBV10-3,.,TRBD1,CAISELQGAYEQYF,TGTGCCATCAGTGAGTTACAGGGGGCCTACGAGCAGTACTTC
TRBJ2-3,TRBV6-1,.,.,CASSALGADTQYF,TGTGCCAGCTCTGCGTTGGGGGCAGATACGCAGTATTTT
TRBJ2-1,TRBV28,.,TRBD2,CASSSPGGGRVNEQFF,TGTGCCAGCAGTTCCCCTGGGGGTGGGAGGGTCAATGAGCAGTTCTTC
TRBJ2-7,TRBV9,once,.,CASSVGAGSPNEQYF,TGTGCCAGCAGCGTAGGGGCGGGCTCCCCCAACGAGCAGTACTTC
TRBJ1-2,TRBV19,.,.,CASSTEDDRMTPLPIYGYTF,TGTGCCAGTAGTACCGAAGACGACAGAATGACACCCCTACCGATCTATGGCTACACCTTC
TRBJ1-3,TRBV28,.,.,CASSLGGAGNTIYF,TGTGCCAGCAGTTTAGGGGGCGCGGGAAACACCATATATTTT
TRBJ1-2,TRBV18,.,.,CASSPTGSNYGYTF,TGTGCCAGCTCACCTACAGGTTCTAACTATGGCTACACCTTC
TRBJ2-5,TRBV30,.,TRBD2,CAWAGTSGSSETQYF,TGTGCCTGGGCCGGGACTAGCGGGAGTTCAGAGACCCAGTACTTC
TRBJ2-7,TRBV11-2,.,.,CASSLGRETIYEQYF,TGTGCCAGCAGCTTAGGGCGGGAAACAATCTACGAGCAGTACTTC
TRBJ2-2,TRBV9,.,.,CASSEGRRAGELFF,TGTGCCAGCAGCGAGGGTCGAAGGGCCGGGGAGCTGTTTTTT
TRBJ2-3,TRBV6-5,.,TRBD2,CASKTSGSSNTQYF,TGTGCCAGCAAGACTAGCGGGAGTTCAAATACGCAGTATTTT
TRBJ2-3,TRBV7-2,.,TRBD2,CASSLVAGSTDTQYF,TGTGCCAGCAGCTTAGTAGCGGGGTCCACAGATACGCAGTATTTT
TRBJ1-3,TRBV4-1,once,.,CASSHGGRDHGNTIYF,TGCGCCAGCAGCCACGGGGGGCGAGATCATGGGAACACCATATATTTT
TRBJ1-2,TRBV27,.,.,CASRTFPSLGYGYTF,TGTGCCAGCAGAACATTCCCGTCCCTCGGCTATGGCTACACCTTC
TRBJ2-2,TRBV5-1,.,.,CASSPGANTGELFF,TGCGCCAGCAGCCCCGGGGCGAACACCGGGGAGCTGTTTTTT
TRBJ2-5,TRBV6-1,.,TRBD1,CASRTTGGGETQYF,TGTGCCAGCAGGACCACAGGGGGCGGTGAGACCCAGTACTTC
TRBJ2-7,TRBV7-8,once,TRBD1,CASSFHSGQIEQYF,TGTGCCAGCAGCTTCCATTCGGGACAGATAGAGCAGTACTTC
TRBJ1-1,TRBV2,.,TRBD1,CASSAQGRHTEAFF,TGTGCCAGCAGTGCACAGGGGCGGCACACTGAAGCTTTCTTT
TRBJ2-3,TRBV30,.,TRBD2,CAWSLGLGSDTQYF,TGTGCCTGGAGTCTGGGACTAGGGTCAGATACGCAGTATTTT
TRBJ2-7,TRBV7-6,.,.,CASSLDWSYEQYF,TGTGCCAGCAGCTTGGACTGGAGCTACGAGCAGTACTTC
TRBJ2-7,TRBV5-1,few,.,CASSLSAGAYEQYF,TGCGCCAGCAGCTTGAGTGCAGGGGCCTACGAGCAGTACTTC
TRBJ1-5,TRBV19,.,.,CASSMWGNDQPQHF,TGTGCCAGTAGTATGTGGGGTAACGATCAGCCCCAGCATTTT
TRBJ2-3,TRBV19,.,.,CASSIMGGYTTDTQYF,TGTGCCAGTAGTATAATGGGCGGGTATACAACAGATACGCAGTATTTT
TRBJ2-3,TRBV28,.,.,CASSLRVGRKADTQYF,TGTGCCAGCAGTCTCAGGGTCGGAAGAAAGGCAGATACGCAGTATTTT
TRBJ2-1,TRBV11-3,.,.,CASSLLGEYNEQFF,TGTGCCAGCAGCTTACTAGGGGAGTACAATGAGCAGTTCTTC
TRBJ2-5,TRBV19,.,TRBD2,CASSLASGTQETQYF,TGTGCCAGTAGTCTCGCTAGCGGGACCCAAGAGACCCAGTACTTC
TRBJ1-2,TRBV7-2,.,TRBD1,CASSLDRAIGYTF,TGTGCCAGCAGCTTGGACAGGGCGATTGGCTACACCTTC
TRBJ1-2,TRBV29-1,.,.,CSVGAGANYGYTF,TGCAGCGTTGGCGCGGGGGCTAACTATGGCTACACCTTC
TRBJ1-2,TRBV29-1,.,.,CSVDGGGDGYTF,TGCAGCGTTGATGGGGGGGGAGATGGCTACACCTTC
TRBJ1-5,TRBV6-6,.,.,CASRAAMEYSNQPQHF,TGTGCCAGCAGGGCGGCCATGGAATATAGCAATCAGCCCCAGCATTTT
TRBJ1-6,TRBV6-1,once,.,CASREGSRDSPLHF,TGTGCCAGCAGGGAAGGTTCTAGGGATTCACCCCTCCACTTT
TRBJ2-7,TRBV7-8,.,TRBD2,CASLPGTSGGLLSYEQYF,TGTGCCAGCCTTCCAGGGACTAGCGGGGGCCTACTGTCCTACGAGCAGTACTTC
TRBJ1-2,TRBV6-6,.,.,CASSSQGMAGYTF,TGTGCCAGCAGTTCTCAGGGGATGGCTGGCTACACCTTC
TRBJ2-5,TRBV9,.,.,CASSPEGVEGGTQYF,TGTGCCAGCAGCCCAGAGGGGGTGGAGGGAGGGACCCAGTACTTC
TRBJ2-6,TRBV6-1,.,.,CASSEGQAPLSGANVLTF,TGTGCCAGCAGTGAAGGGCAGGCCCCTCTCTCTGGGGCCAACGTCCTGACTTTC
TRBJ2-5,TRBV2,.,.,CASSVLREKETQYF,TGTGCCAGCAGTGTTCTACGGGAGAAGGAGACCCAGTACTTC
TRBJ2-1,TRBV10-3,.,TRBD1,CAISSTGTEPEQFF,TGTGCCATCAGTAGTACCGGGACAGAGCCTGAGCAGTTCTTC
TRBJ1-3,TRBV7-6,.,.,CASSLAAGVLNTIYF,TGTGCCAGCAGCTTAGCGGCAGGGGTCTTAAACACCATATATTTT
TRBJ2-1,TRBV11-2,.,TRBD2,CASSSDRLAGAQSNEQFF,TGTGCCAGCAGCTCGGATAGACTAGCGGGGGCCCAATCCAATGAGCAGTTCTTC
TRBJ2-6,TRBV9,.,.,CASSSRGTGANVLTF,TGTGCCAGCAGCAGTCGGGGGACTGGGGCCAACGTCCTGACTTTC
TRBJ2-4,TRBV25-1,.,.,CASSVGWSKNIQYF,TGTGCCAGCAGTGTTGGGTGGTCCAAAAACATTCAGTACTTC
TRBJ1-5,TRBV30,.,TRBD1,CAWSIRTGGSNQPQHF,TGTGCCTGGAGTATAAGGACAGGGGGTAGCAATCAGCCCCAGCATTTT
TRBJ2-6,TRBV10-3,.,.,CAISESQGPDGANVLTF,TGTGCCATCAGTGAGTCTCAGGGACCTGATGGGGCCAACGTCCTGACTTTC
TRBJ1-2,TRBV30,.,.,CAWRGGHSYGYTF,TGTGCCTGGAGGGGGGGACATTCCTATGGCTACACCTTC
TRBJ1-1,TRBV6-5,.,.,CASGYSFQDTEAFF,TGTGCCAGCGGGTACAGTTTCCAAGACACTGAAGCTTTCTTT
TRBJ1-4,TRBV28,.,.,CASSHGGRNEKLFF,TGTGCCAGCAGTCACGGGGGGCGGAATGAAAAACTGTTTTTT
TRBJ1-3,TRBV18,.,.,CASSRVASGNTIYF,TGTGCCAGCTCACGGGTGGCCTCTGGAAACACCATATATTTT
TRBJ2-2,TRBV7-3,.,.,CASSLNVNTGELFF,TGTGCCAGCAGCTTAAACGTGAACACCGGGGAGCTGTTTTTT